The 13 T cell receptor beta chains given below trace back to one sample, sequenced in a study of beta chain features in type 1 diabetes. cDNA synthesis used the whole RNA isolate, giving expressed TCRB sequences. Generated by immunoSEQ multiplex PCR, the TCRdb table keeps only in-frame clones and is missing some. The sample holds 150,000 to 200,000 clones, around 8.3% seen once. No antigens are known for them. General study results and limits: TCRB CDR3s were moderately but significantly shorter in Type 1 diabetes patients in all four CD4+ subsets.

The source material was central memory CD4+ T cells from blood. These receptors came from a woman between 18 and 29 years old with type 1 diabetes.

On this clone itself: This sequence may be a read error, since a much larger clone differs from it by one base. Other DNA sequences in this sample translate to the same CDR3. V usage is TRBV4-2 and J usage is TRBJ2-5; unclear D gene. The CDR3 sequence is 11 residues long. Germline CDR1 reads LGHNA; CDR2 reads YNFKEQ. V lost 5 bases to trimming and J lost 2 bases, with 3 bases between them. CDR3 protein: CASSLQETQYF. CDR3 bases: TGTGCCAGCAGCTTACAAGAGACCCAGTACTTC.

This clone has more than one count but fewer than ten. DNA for the CDR3: TGTGCCAGCAGCTATACAGGGGGGAAGCCTGAAGCTTTCTTT. Translating gives CASSYTGGKPEAFF. The chain is built from TRBV2 and TRBJ1-1, with 8 bases identical to TRBD1. CDR1 is SNHLY, CDR2 FYNNEI, per germline. The CDR3 has 14 amino acids. The V and J ends lost 6 bases and 6 bases, in that order; junction bases with no gene match: 9.

This clone was detected only a few times. J is TRBJ2-1 and V is TRBV7-3; tentatively, D is TRBD2 (5 bases). Looked up from germline, CDR1 is SGHTA and CDR2 is FQGTGA. The CDR3 length is 16 residues. Trimming removed 1 base at V and 8 bases at J, with 18 bases between. DNA of the CDR3: TGTGCCAGCAGCTTAAAAAATGCGGGCCTAAAGGATGAGCAGTTCTTC. Its translation is CASSLKNAGLKDEQFF.

This clone was seen repeatedly, ten times or more. The chain couples TRBV2 to TRBJ1-4; D perhaps matches TRBD1 (6 bases). Germline V CDR1 and CDR2: SNHLY, FYNNEI. The CDR3 is 15 residues long. The V gene lost 2 bases and the J gene lost 2 bases, with 9 bases spanning the gap. Written as DNA, the CDR3 is TGTGCCAGCAGTGAACAAGGACAGACTAATGAAAAACTGTTTTTT. Amino acids: CASSEQGQTNEKLFF.

This clone showed up just a few times. V usage is TRBV7-6 and J usage is TRBJ2-1, with a weak D call TRBD2 (6 bases). Trimming removed 3 bases at V and 4 bases at J, with 10 bases between. The CDR3 consists of 14 residues. CDR1 and CDR2 (germline): SGHVS, FNYEAQ. CDR3 in amino acids: CASSLRGWYNEQFF. The CDR3, as DNA: TGTGCCAGCAGCTTGCGGGGCTGGTACAATGAGCAGTTCTTC.

Only a few counts were recorded for this clone. The V gene is TRBV7-8, the J gene TRBJ2-7; D unresolved. The CDR3 runs 11 residues. V shed 4 bases and J shed 4 bases, with 5 bases lying between them. Germline V gene lookup returns CDR1 SGHVS and CDR2 FQNEAQ. The CDR3: CASSSQYEQYF. In DNA, the CDR3 is TGTGCCAGCAGCTCCCAGTACGAGCAGTACTTC.

This sequence joins TRBV30 and TRBJ2-7, with 7 nucleotides matching TRBD2. Germline values: CDR1 GTSNPN, CDR2 SVGIG (reference sequence). Germline trimming cut 2 bases from V and 6 bases from J; bases unmatched to any gene: 10. This CDR3 has 14 residues. DNA for the CDR3: TGTGCCTGGAGTTCCCCCCCGGGAGGATCCGAGCAGTACTTC. Translating it yields CAWSSPPGGSEQYF.

This clone was counted ten times or more. The gene calls are TRBV7-2 and TRBJ2-7; tentative D call: TRBD2 (6 bases). The CDR3 spans 12 residues. The germline CDR1 and CDR2 sequences are SGHTA and FQGNSA. The germline V and J ends were trimmed by 7 bases and 4 bases, with 11 bases remaining between them. The CDR3 sequence is CASNKEGYEQYF. CDR3 DNA: TGTGCCAGCAACAAGGAGGGTTACGAGCAGTACTTC.

Here the CDR3 reads CAIRGASTDTQYF. CDR3 DNA sequence: TGTGCCATCAGGGGAGCTAGCACAGATACGCAGTATTTT. The chain uses TRBV10-3 and TRBJ2-3; D is perhaps TRBD2 (5 bases). Trimming shortened V by 6 bases and J by 0 bases, and 7 bases separated the two germline ends. This CDR3 is 13 amino acids long. The germline CDR1 and CDR2 sequences are ENHRY and SYGVKD.

In this sample, this clone turned up a few times. This chain links TRBV4-1 with TRBJ2-5, with 8 bases aligning to TRBD2. This CDR3 has 14 amino acids. V gave up 1 base and J gave up 8 bases; unmatched junction bases: 6. Germline lookup yields CDR1 MGHRA and CDR2 YSYEKL. The CDR3 region has the DNA TGCGCCAGCAGCCAAGCGGCGGGAGGAGGCACCCAGTACTTC. Translating gives CASSQAAGGGTQYF.

V usage is TRBV28 and J usage is TRBJ2-3; D remains unclear. The CDR3 runs 15 residues. V lost 6 bases to trimming and J lost 2 bases, with 15 bases between them. Germline V gene sequence: CDR1 MDHEN, CDR2 SYDVKM. The CDR3 DNA is TGTGCCAGCAGCCGCTTTAGTGATGACACAGATACGCAGTATTTT. It is translated as CASSRFSDDTDTQYF. Filled out from reference TRBV28 and TRBJ2-3, the complete variable domain reads DVKVTQSSRYLVKRTGEKVFLECVQDMDHENMFWYRQDPGLGLRLIYFSYDVKMKEKGDIPEGYSVSREKKERFSLILESASTNQTSMYLCASSRFSDDTDTQYFGPGTRLTVL.

The chain has TRBV11-2 and TRBJ2-1; TRBD2 matches 7 bases. The CDR3 has 15 residues. The germline V gene has CDR1 SGHAT and CDR2 FQNNGV. The ends lost 7 bases at V and 8 bases at J; junction bases unmatched: 14. CDR3 sequence (DNA): TGTGCCAGCACCGAGACCAGACTAGCCCTCCATGAGCAGTTCTTC. Its translation: CASTETRLALHEQFF.

This clone was counted between two and nine times. Other DNA sequences in this specimen translate into the identical CDR3. The V and J genes are TRBV7-2 and TRBJ2-3; TRBD2 agrees at 10 bases. V lost 1 base to trimming and J lost 5 bases; unmatched junction nucleotides: 3. CDR1 and CDR2 from the germline V gene are SGHTA and FQGNSA. The CDR3 spans 15 residues. CDR3 region: CASSLVAGGGDTQYF. In nucleotides, the CDR3 is TGTGCCAGCAGCTTAGTAGCGGGGGGTGGAGATACGCAGTATTTT.